Included here is one T cell receptor beta chain sequence, with context. Its specificity is not known. The stimulus was lysate of CMV-infected fibroblasts, approximately 9.7 ug/mL. CD40L-negative CD69-negative CD45RO-high memory CD4+ T cells were sorted as populations depleted of antigen-responding cells. The sample comes from a study of persistence of HIV-infected CD4 T cells. Study conclusions and caveats: Antigen-responding cells were enriched for degenerate expanded CDR3beta sequences. TCR analyses could not target the rare provirus-carrying CMV-responding cells.

Sequencing used immunoSEQ version 4 in survey mode. Method: immunoSEQ multiplex PCR; TCRdb's copy keeps in-frame clones and lacks some. Of fewer than 40,000 clones in the sample, approximately 80% are singletons; the top ten hold just over 0.85%. CDR3 length: 14 amino acids. Germline V gene lookup returns CDR1 LGHNA and CDR2 YSLEER. V lost 0 bases and J lost 6, with 11 bases in between. The clonotype was recovered from an adult man with HIV who was CMV-seropositive. The sample was CD4+ T cells sorted from PBMCs after approximately 20-hour stimulation, taken from a patient who received antiretroviral therapy. The chain combines TRBV4-3 with TRBJ2-5, with D unclear. The CDR3 coding sequence is TGCGCCAGCAGCCAAGATTTTGGACGGCAGACCCAGTACTTC. Protein: CASSQDFGRQTQYF.